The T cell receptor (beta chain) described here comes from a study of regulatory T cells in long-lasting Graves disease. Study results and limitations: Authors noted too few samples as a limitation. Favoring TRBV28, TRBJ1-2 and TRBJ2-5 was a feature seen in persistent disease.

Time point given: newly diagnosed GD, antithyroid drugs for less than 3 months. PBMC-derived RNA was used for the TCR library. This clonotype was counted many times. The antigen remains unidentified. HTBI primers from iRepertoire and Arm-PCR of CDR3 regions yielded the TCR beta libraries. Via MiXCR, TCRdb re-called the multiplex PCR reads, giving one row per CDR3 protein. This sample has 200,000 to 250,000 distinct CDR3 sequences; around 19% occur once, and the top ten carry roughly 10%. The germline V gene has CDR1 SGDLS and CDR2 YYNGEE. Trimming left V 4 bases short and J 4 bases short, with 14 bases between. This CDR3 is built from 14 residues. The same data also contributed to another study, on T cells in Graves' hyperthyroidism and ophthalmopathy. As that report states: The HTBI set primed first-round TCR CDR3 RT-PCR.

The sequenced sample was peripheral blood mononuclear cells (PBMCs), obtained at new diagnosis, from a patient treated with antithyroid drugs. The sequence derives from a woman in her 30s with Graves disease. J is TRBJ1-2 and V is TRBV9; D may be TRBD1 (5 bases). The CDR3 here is CASSPGVGGYGYTF. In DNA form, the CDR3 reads TGTGCCAGCAGCCCGGGGGTAGGTGGCTATGGCTACACCTTC.